This TCR beta chain comes out of a study of blood T cell repertoires in COVID-19. Sequencing used immunoSEQ multiplex PCR; TCRdb keeps in-frame clones, though not all of them. Of about 140,000 clones detected, 84% appear once; the ten largest clones hold under 5%. The CDR3 sequence is 18 residues long. This clonotype originated in a woman aged 60 to 75 with acute or convalescent COVID-19. The chain combines TRBV21-1 with TRBJ1-2; the table gives TRBD1 as D, unverified against the DNA. TRBV21-1 is given as a pseudogene. Sequences were obtained from peripheral blood. This CDR3 is CASSKLTFKAPASYGYTF. The CDR3 DNA reads TGTGCCAGCAGCAAATTGACATTTAAGGCGCCCGCAAGCTATGGCTACACCTTC.